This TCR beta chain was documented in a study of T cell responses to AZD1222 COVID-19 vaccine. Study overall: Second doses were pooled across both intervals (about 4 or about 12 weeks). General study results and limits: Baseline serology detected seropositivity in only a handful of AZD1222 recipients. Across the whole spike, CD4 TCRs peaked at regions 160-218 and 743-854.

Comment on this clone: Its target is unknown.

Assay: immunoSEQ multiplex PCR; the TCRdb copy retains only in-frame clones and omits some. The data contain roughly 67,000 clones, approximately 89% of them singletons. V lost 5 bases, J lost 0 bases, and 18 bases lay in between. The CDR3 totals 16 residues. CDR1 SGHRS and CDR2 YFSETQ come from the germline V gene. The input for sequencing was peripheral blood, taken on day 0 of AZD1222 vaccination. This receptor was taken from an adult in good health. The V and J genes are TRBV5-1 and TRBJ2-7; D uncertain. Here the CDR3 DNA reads TGCGCCAGCAGGGCGTCCGAGCCGATCAGCTCCTACGAGCAGTACTTC. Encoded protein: CASRASEPISSYEQYF.